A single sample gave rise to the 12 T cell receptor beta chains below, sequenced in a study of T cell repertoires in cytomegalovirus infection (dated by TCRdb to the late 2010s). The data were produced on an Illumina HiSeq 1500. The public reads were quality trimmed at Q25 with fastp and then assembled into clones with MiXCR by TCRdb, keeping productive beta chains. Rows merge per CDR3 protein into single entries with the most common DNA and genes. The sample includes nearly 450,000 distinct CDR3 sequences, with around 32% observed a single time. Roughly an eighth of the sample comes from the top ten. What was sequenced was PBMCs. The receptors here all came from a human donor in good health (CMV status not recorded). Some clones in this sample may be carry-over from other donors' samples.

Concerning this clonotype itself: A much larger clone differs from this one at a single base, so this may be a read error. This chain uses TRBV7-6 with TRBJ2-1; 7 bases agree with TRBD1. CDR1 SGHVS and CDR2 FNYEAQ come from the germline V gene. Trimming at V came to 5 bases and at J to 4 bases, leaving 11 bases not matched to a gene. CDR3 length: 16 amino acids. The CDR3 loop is CASSPNQGQWYNEQFF. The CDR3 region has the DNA TGTGCCAGCAGCCCGAACCAGGGACAGTGGTACAATGAGCAGTTCTTC.

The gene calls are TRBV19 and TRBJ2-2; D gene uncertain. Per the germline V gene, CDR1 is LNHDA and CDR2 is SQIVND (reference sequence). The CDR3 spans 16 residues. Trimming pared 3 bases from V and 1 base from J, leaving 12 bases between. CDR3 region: CASSINTLGNTGELFF. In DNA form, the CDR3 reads TGTGCCAGTAGTATTAACACCCTTGGGAACACCGGGGAGCTGTTTTTT.

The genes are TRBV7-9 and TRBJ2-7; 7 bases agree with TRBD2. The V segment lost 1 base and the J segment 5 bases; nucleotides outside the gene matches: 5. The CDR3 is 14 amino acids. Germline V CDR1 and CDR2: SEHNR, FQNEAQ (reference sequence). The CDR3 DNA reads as TGTGCCAGCAGCTTAGACGTAGCGGGCCACGAGCAGTACTTC. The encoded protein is CASSLDVAGHEQYF.

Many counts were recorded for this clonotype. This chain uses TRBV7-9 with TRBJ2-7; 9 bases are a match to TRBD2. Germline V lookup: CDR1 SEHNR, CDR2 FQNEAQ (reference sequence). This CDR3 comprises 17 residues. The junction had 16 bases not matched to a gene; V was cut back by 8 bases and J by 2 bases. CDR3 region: CASYPAGLAGLTYEQYF. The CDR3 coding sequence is TGTGCCAGCTATCCCGCGGGGCTAGCGGGACTTACCTACGAGCAGTACTTC.

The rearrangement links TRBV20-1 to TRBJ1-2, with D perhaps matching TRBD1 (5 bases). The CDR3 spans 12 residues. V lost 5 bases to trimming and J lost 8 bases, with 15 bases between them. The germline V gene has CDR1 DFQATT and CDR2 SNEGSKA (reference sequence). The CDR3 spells CSAPQGSLGYTF. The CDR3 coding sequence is TGCAGTGCTCCCCAGGGCTCACTGGGCTACACCTTC.

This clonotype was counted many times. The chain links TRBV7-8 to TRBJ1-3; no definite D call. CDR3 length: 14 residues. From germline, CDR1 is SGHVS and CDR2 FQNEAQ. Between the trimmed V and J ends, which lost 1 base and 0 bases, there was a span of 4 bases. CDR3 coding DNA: TGTGCCAGCAGCTTAGGCCACTCTGGAAACACCATATATTTT. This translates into CASSLGHSGNTIYF.

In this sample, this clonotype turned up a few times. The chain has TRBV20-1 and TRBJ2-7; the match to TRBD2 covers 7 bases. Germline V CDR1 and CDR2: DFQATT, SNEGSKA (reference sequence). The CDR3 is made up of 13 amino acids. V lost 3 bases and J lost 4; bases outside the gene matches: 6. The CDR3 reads CSASIASGYEQYF. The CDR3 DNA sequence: TGCAGTGCTAGTATTGCTAGCGGATACGAGCAGTACTTC.

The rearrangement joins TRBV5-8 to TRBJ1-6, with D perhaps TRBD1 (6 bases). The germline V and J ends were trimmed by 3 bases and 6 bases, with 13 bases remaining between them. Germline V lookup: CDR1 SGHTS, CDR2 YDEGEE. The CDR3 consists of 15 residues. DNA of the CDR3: TGTGCCAGCAGCTCCTGGGGGCAGGGTAATTCACCCCTCCACTTT. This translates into CASSSWGQGNSPLHF. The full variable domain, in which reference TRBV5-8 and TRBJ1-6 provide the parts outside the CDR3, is EAGVTQSPTHLIKTRGQQATLRCSPISGHTSVYWYQQALGLGLQFLLWYDEGEERNRGNFPPRFSGRQFPNYSSELNVNALELEDSALYLCASSSWGQGNSPLHFGNGTRLTVT.

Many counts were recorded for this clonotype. DNA of the CDR3: TGTGCCATCAGTGAGGCGACTAGCGGGGGGTACGAGCAGTACTTC. Translated, it gives CAISEATSGGYEQYF. This chain connects TRBV10-3 to TRBJ2-7; 13 bases align to TRBD2. CDR3 length: 15 amino acids. J lost 4 bases, V lost 2 bases, and 2 bases had no gene match. Looked up from germline, CDR1 is ENHRY and CDR2 is SYGVKD.

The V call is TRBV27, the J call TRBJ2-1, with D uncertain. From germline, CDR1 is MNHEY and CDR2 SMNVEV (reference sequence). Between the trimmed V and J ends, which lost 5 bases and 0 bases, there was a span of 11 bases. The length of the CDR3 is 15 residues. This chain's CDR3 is CASSTGHSSYNEQFF. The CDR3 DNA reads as TGTGCCAGCAGTACGGGCCATAGCTCCTACAATGAGCAGTTCTTC.

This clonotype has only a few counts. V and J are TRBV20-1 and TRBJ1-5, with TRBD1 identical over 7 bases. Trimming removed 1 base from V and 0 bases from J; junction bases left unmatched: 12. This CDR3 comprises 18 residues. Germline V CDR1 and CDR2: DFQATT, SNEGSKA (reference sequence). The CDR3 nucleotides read TGCAGTGCTAGAGCCCGACAGGGCGCCGATTATAGCAATCAGCCCCAGCATTTT. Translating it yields CSARARQGADYSNQPQHF.

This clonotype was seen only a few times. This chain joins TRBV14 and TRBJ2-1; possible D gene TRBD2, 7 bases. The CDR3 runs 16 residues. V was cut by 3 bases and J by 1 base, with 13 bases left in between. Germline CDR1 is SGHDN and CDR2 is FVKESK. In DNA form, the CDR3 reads TGTGCCAGCAGCCACCTACGGGGGGCATCCTACAATGAGCAGTTCTTC. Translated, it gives CASSHLRGASYNEQFF.